These 16 T cell receptor beta chains were all obtained from the same sample, sequenced in a study of glioma-infiltrating T cells. Using RNA template, CDR3s of TCR alpha and beta were amplified with iRepertoire arm-PCR. In TCRdb, the multiplex PCR reads were re-called with MiXCR into one record per CDR3 protein. In the table there are around 120,000 distinct CDR3 sequences, about 22% of which are singletons. Material: glioma tissue, nonneoplastic brain tissue, or PBMCs (not recorded which). The source is a human donor with low-grade glioma or glioblastoma, undergoing nonglioma brain surgery, or in good health (not recorded which).

This clonotype appeared many times. The rearrangement links TRBV4-1 to TRBJ2-3; D remains ambiguous. Trimming stripped 5 bases from V and 3 bases from J, with 12 bases between. The CDR3 runs to 14 residues. The V gene's germline CDR1 is MGHRA and CDR2 YSYEKL. DNA of the CDR3: TGCGCCAGCAGCTCCCCAGGAAGAACAGATACGCAGTATTTT. Translating gives CASSSPGRTDTQYF.

Regarding this clonotype: A much more abundant neighbour one base away suggests this may be a read error. The V and J genes are TRBV3-1 and TRBJ1-1, with D unresolved. Trimming stripped 1 base from V and 4 bases from J, with 4 bases between. The CDR3 is 12 residues long. Germline V lookup: CDR1 LGHDT, CDR2 YNNKEL (reference sequence). The CDR3 sequence is CASSQVRTEAFF. As DNA, the CDR3 is TGTGCCAGCAGCCAAGTCCGCACTGAAGCTTTCTTT. Full variable domain (outside the CDR3, taken from reference TRBV3-1 and TRBJ1-1): DTAVSQTPKYLVTQMGNDKSIKCEQNLGHDTMYWYKQDSKKFLKIMFSYNNKELIINETVPNRFSPKSPDKAHLNLHINSLELGDSAVYFCASSQVRTEAFFGQGTRLTVV.

This clonotype was found a few times. The V call is TRBV6-1, the J call TRBJ2-7; 7 positions agree with TRBD1. The CDR3 covers 13 residues. V lost 6 bases, J lost 3 bases, and 5 bases stayed unmatched. Germline V gene lookup returns CDR1 MNHNS and CDR2 SASEGT. The DNA for the CDR3 is TGTGCCAGCAGGCCGACAGGGTTCTACGAGCAGTACGTC. Translated, it gives CASRPTGFYEQYV.

This chain connects TRBV7-3 to TRBJ2-5; 14 nucleotides line up with TRBD2. Trimming cost V 6 bases and J 6 bases; bases outside gene matches: 6. The germline gives CDR1 SGHTA, CDR2 FQGTGA. The CDR3 length is 15 residues. The CDR3 DNA reads as TGTGCCAGCAGGTCGGGACTAGCGGGGGCCAAGACCCAGTACTTC. Its translation is CASRSGLAGAKTQYF.

This clonotype was recorded a few times. This chain connects TRBV12-3 or TRBV12-4 to TRBJ2-2, with 10 bases fitting TRBD2. The J segment lost 8 bases and the V segment lost 3 bases, leaving 3 bases of the junction unmatched. The CDR3 has 14 residues. The DNA of the CDR3 is TGTGCCAGCAGTTTCTCTAGCGGGGGTGGGGAGCTGTTTTTT. Its translation: CASSFSSGGGELFF.

The table lists this clonotype with many counts. The chain carries TRBV24-1 and TRBJ2-5; TRBD1 agrees at 9 bases. Germline CDR1 is KGHDR and CDR2 is SFDVKD. The CDR3 spans 16 residues. Losses at the gene ends were 4 bases for V and 4 bases for J; bases not matched to a gene: 9. CDR3 amino acids: CATSDGTGKLGETQYF. The DNA for the CDR3 is TGTGCCACCAGTGACGGGACAGGGAAATTGGGAGAGACCCAGTACTTC.

Remarks on this clonotype: A junction end diverges from the germline sequence, so it may reflect a read error. The chain recombines TRBV20-1 with TRBJ1-1; D perhaps matches TRBD1 (5 bases). CDR1 is DFQATT and CDR2 is SNEGSKA in the germline V gene (reference sequence). CDR3 length: 13 amino acids. The DNA for the CDR3 is TGCAGTGCCCCGGGACCGACGAACACTAAAGCTTTCTTT. Translating it yields CSAPGPTNTKAFF.

There are a few counts of this clonotype. This chain uses TRBV6-5 with TRBJ2-4, with D possibly TRBD2 on 5 matching bases. The CDR3 runs to 17 residues. The germline V and J ends were trimmed by 7 bases and 0 bases, with 19 bases remaining between them. Germline V gene lookup returns CDR1 MNHEY and CDR2 SVGAGI. In DNA form, the CDR3 reads TGTGCCAGCACCTCCAATTCGGGGAAACTAGCCAAAAACATTCAGTACTTC. It translates to CASTSNSGKLAKNIQYF.

This clonotype was detected a few times. The rearrangement joins TRBV4-1 to TRBJ2-3; TRBD1 matches 9 bases. The CDR3 length is 16 residues. The J segment lost 4 bases and the V segment lost 4 bases, leaving 9 bases of the junction unmatched. Germline V lookup: CDR1 MGHRA, CDR2 YSYEKL. The CDR3 reads CASSPLPGQGADTQYF. CDR3 nucleotide sequence: TGCGCCAGCAGCCCCTTGCCGGGACAGGGAGCAGATACGCAGTATTTT.

This clonotype has more than one count but fewer than ten. The J gene is TRBJ1-5, the V gene TRBV19; D is unclear. Per germline, CDR1 LNHDA and CDR2 SQIVND (reference sequence). The germline V and J ends were trimmed by 0 bases and 5 bases, with 8 bases remaining between them. This CDR3 is built from 14 residues. The CDR3 DNA follows: TGTGCCAGTAGTATAGAGGGTTGGGATCAGCCCCAGCATTTT. This translates into CASSIEGWDQPQHF.

This chain connects TRBV7-9 to TRBJ1-1; D is undetermined. Germline V gene data show CDR1 as SEHNR and CDR2 as FQNEAQ (reference sequence). This CDR3 region has 13 residues. V was pared by 0 bases and J by 5 bases, with 7 bases between. The CDR3 bases are TGTGCCAGCAGCTTAGCGGATTTTACTGAAGCTTTCTTT. It yields the protein CASSLADFTEAFF.

A few counts support this clonotype. Since a much larger clone is just one base distant, this may be a read error. The rearrangement joins TRBV6-5 to TRBJ1-1, with D possibly TRBD1 on 6 matching bases. This CDR3 has 12 amino acids. The V end was cut by 6 bases, the J end by 12 bases, with 17 bases between. Germline CDR1 reads MNHEY; CDR2 reads SVGAGI. In DNA, the CDR3 is TGTGCCAGCAGCAACAGGGATCTGTCGTCTTTCTTT. As protein: CASSNRDLSSFF.

This clonotype was found many times. The chain links TRBV27 to TRBJ2-5, with 11 bases identical to TRBD2. V lost 5 bases and J lost 4; bases outside the gene matches: 9. CDR3 length equals 16 residues. Per germline, CDR1 MNHEY and CDR2 SMNVEV (reference sequence). The CDR3 coding sequence is TGTGCCAGCAGTATCGGACTAGCGGGCCCCGGAGAGACCCAGTACTTC. This codes for CASSIGLAGPGETQYF.

This clonotype showed up many times. V gene TRBV20-1 combines with J gene TRBJ2-3; D perhaps matches TRBD2 (6 bases). CDR1 is DFQATT and CDR2 is SNEGSKA in the germline V gene (reference sequence). The V gene lost 3 bases and the J gene lost 3 bases, with 19 bases spanning the gap. The CDR3 sequence is 16 residues long. CDR3 coding DNA: TGCAGTGCTAGGGCCGGGACTTTTTCGGTAACAGATACGCAGTATTTT. It is translated as CSARAGTFSVTDTQYF.

This chain links TRBV6-1 with TRBJ2-1; D unclear. V lost 6 bases, J lost 3 bases, and 15 bases lay in between. This CDR3 region has 15 residues. Germline CDR1 MNHNS, CDR2 SASEGT. CDR3 in DNA: TGTGCCAGCAGCCAAGATCAAGGCAGCTACAATGAGCAGTTCTTC. Translating it yields CASSQDQGSYNEQFF.

This clonotype was observed once. A much larger clonotype is one base distant, so this may be a read error. The chain employs TRBV6-1 and TRBJ2-7; 7 bases are a match to TRBD2. Germline V lookup: CDR1 MNHNS, CDR2 SASEGT. CDR3 length equals 15 residues. After removal of 3 bases from V and 4 bases from J, the junction contained 9 bases not matched to a gene. The CDR3 is CASSDRGVFQYEQYV. CDR3 coding DNA: TGTGCCAGCAGTGACCGGGGGGTGTTCCAATACGAGCAGTACGTC.